The rows below give T cell receptor beta chains drawn from one sample of a study of CD8 T cells in Susac syndrome. TCRdb independently ran MiXCR on the immunoSEQ multiplex PCR reads; one entry per CDR3 protein. The sample lists approximately 190,000 distinct CDR3 sequences; about 95% were seen once. Sequencing input: CD4+ T cells from PBMCs. The receptors stem from a human donor with multiple sclerosis. Both conserved end residues are part of each CDR3. A D gene is named only where the DNA matches it firmly. The size of a clone is reported for some rows only, either as once, few or many, or as a class for expanded clones.

>once|TRBD1|TRBJ2-1|TRBV24-1
TGTGCCACCAGTGATCCGGGACAGCTAAGCTCCTACAATGAGCAGTTCTTC
CATSDPGQLSSYNEQFF
>.|.|TRBJ2-2|TRBV7-3
TGTGCCAGCAGCTTATCATCCGGGGAGCTGTTTTTT
CASSLSSGELFF
>.|.|TRBJ1-2|TRBV5-1
TGCGCCAGCAGCTTGGATGGAGGAGGCTATGGCTACACCTTC
CASSLDGGGYGYTF
>.|.|TRBJ2-1|TRBV7-9
TGTGCCAGCAGCTCCGGAGGGGGCTGGGCTACTGAGCAGTTCTTC
CASSSGGGWATEQFF
>.|.|TRBJ2-1|TRBV4-1
TGCGCCAGCAGCCGTCTTCTGGCTAGCGCGAACAATGAGCAGTTCTTC
CASSRLLASANNEQFF
>.|.|TRBJ2-1|TRBV5-4
TGTGCCAGCAGCTTAGAGGTCGGCGGAGAGCAGTTCTTC
CASSLEVGGEQFF
>.|.|TRBJ2-5|TRBV4-1
TGCGCCAGCAGCCAAGATTCAGAACGGGGAGAGACCCAGTACTTC
CASSQDSERGETQYF
>.|TRBD2|TRBJ2-3|TRBV30
TGTGCCTGGAGGCCGGCGGGAGCTTCCACAGATACGCAGTATTTT
CAWRPAGASTDTQYF
>.|.|TRBJ2-6|TRBV27
TGTGCCAGCAGTTGGTCCGGCTCTGGGGCCAACGTCCTGACTTTC
CASSWSGSGANVLTF
>.|.|TRBJ2-3|TRBV30
TGTGCCTGGAGTGACACAGATACGCAGTATTTT
CAWSDTDTQYF
>.|.|TRBJ2-2|TRBV15
TGTGCCACCAGCAGAGCGTCGTCCCTGCGCGGGGAGCTGTTTTTT
CATSRASSLRGELFF
>.|.|TRBJ1-6|TRBV19
TGTGCCAGTAGTACTGGGACCAACGGTTCACCCCTCCACTTT
CASSTGTNGSPLHF
>.|.|TRBJ2-3|TRBV20-1
TGCAGTGCTATTGATAGGGCGGGTACGCAGTATTTT
CSAIDRAGTQYF
>.|.|TRBJ1-6|TRBV29-1
TGCAGCGCTACCGGACCTAACCCCAATTCACCCCTCCACTTT
CSATGPNPNSPLHF
>.|.|TRBJ1-4|TRBV7-9
TGTGCCAGCTCCCTCTCTAATGAAAAACTGTTTTTT
CASSLSNEKLFF
>once|.|TRBJ2-7|TRBV12-3/TRBV12-4
TGTGCCAGCAGCATTTTCGCGGAGCCCTACGAGCAGTACTTC
CASSIFAEPYEQYF
>once|.|TRBJ1-1|TRBV29-1
TGCAGCGTGAGGGGACATCTCAATACGAACACTGAAGCTTTCTTT
CSVRGHLNTNTEAFF
>.|.|TRBJ2-1|TRBV18
TGTGCCAGCTCACCACCGAGCGACAATGAGCAGTTCTTC
CASSPPSDNEQFF